Shown below are 20 T cell receptor beta chains from a single sample sequenced in a study of blood T cells in healthy people across ages. Alongside a J-beta primer mix, a sample-barcoded 5' primer served in a second PCR lasting about 6 to 12 cycles. MiXCR, run by TCRdb on the 5' RACE reads, gives a single entry per CDR3 protein. The sample includes about 630,000 distinct CDR3 sequences, 21% of them seen just once. Sequenced material: blood. These receptor sequences come from a man between 65 and 79 years old in good health.

The chain recombines TRBV5-5 with TRBJ2-5, with a possible D match to TRBD1 (6 bases). The CDR3 has 16 residues. V shed 6 bases and J shed 0 bases, with 18 bases lying between them. Per germline, CDR1 SGHKS and CDR2 YYEKEE (reference sequence). The CDR3 loop is CASTQPQGWYQETQYF. CDR3 in DNA: TGTGCCAGCACACAACCACAGGGCTGGTACCAAGAGACCCAGTACTTC.

The CDR3 region has the DNA TGTGCCAGCAGTTTGGAGGGGGGCCACGAGCAGTACTTC. It codes for CASSLEGGHEQYF. The V call is TRBV12-3 or TRBV12-4, the J call TRBJ2-7; the D gene could be TRBD1 or TRBD2 (6 bases each). This CDR3 has 13 amino acids. Trimming took off 3 bases at V and 5 bases at J, with 11 bases between the two ends.

In this sample, this clonotype turned up a few times. The rearrangement links TRBV6-1 to TRBJ2-3; a weak D match, TRBD2 (6 bases). Trimming left V 9 bases short and J 6 bases short, with 16 bases between. Per germline, CDR1 MNHNS and CDR2 SASEGT. The CDR3 runs 13 residues. CDR3 nucleotide sequence: TGTGCCAGTATTTACTACAGCGGGGATACGCAGTATTTT. This sequence encodes CASIYYSGDTQYF.

Details on this clonotype: The germline gene is not matched at one end of the junction; a read error may be the cause. This chain uses TRBV5-1 with TRBJ2-5; D not certain. The CDR3 spans 15 residues. Germline lookup yields CDR1 SGHRS and CDR2 YFSETQ. CDR3 nucleotides: TGCACCAGCAGCTCGGCCCCGGCGACCCAAGAGACCCAGTACTTC. Its translation: CTSSSAPATQETQYF.

In its sample, this clonotype was seen a few times. The chain has TRBV18 and TRBJ2-5, with 9 bases fitting TRBD2. The V segment lost 5 bases and the J segment 7 bases; nucleotides outside the gene matches: 5. CDR1 and CDR2 from the germline V gene are KGHSH and LQKENI. The CDR3 has 13 residues. The CDR3 bases are TGTGCCAGCTCAGAAGAGCGGGAGGTGACCCAGTACTTC. Translation gives CASSEEREVTQYF.

The chain recombines TRBV20-1 with TRBJ2-3; D unclear. Trimming stripped 5 bases from V and 5 bases from J, with 17 bases between. Germline CDR1 is DFQATT and CDR2 is SNEGSKA (reference sequence). There are 14 residues in the CDR3. DNA for the CDR3: TGCAGTGCTCCAGTAGTGTCATTGGGAGATACGCAGTATTTT. Amino acid sequence: CSAPVVSLGDTQYF.

This clonotype occurred a few times. Its ends do not fully match the called genes, so a read error is possible. The chain combines TRBV5-5 with TRBJ2-5, with 7 bases matching TRBD1. CDR3 length: 15 residues. The germline CDR1 and CDR2 sequences are SGHKS and YYEKEE (reference sequence). CDR3 residues: CASSLAGTDVSEQCF. CDR3 DNA sequence: TGTGCCAGCAGCTTGGCCGGGACAGACGTCTCCGAGCAGTGCTTC.

Only a few counts were recorded for this clonotype. V is TRBV20-1 and J is TRBJ2-7; 8 nucleotides line up with TRBD2. The CDR3 totals 13 residues. Germline V lookup: CDR1 DFQATT, CDR2 SNEGSKA (reference sequence). Trimming took 3 bases from V and 1 from J; bases not matched to a gene: 2. CDR3 DNA sequence: TGCAGTGCTAGCGGGAGGGGTTCCTACGAGCAGTACTTC. This encodes CSASGRGSYEQYF.

The table lists this clonotype with a few counts. Relative to the germline gene, one junction end is altered; a read error may explain this. The chain uses TRBV18 and TRBJ1-4; D call uncertain. This CDR3 is 13 amino acids long. Germline assignment: CDR1 KGHSH and CDR2 LQKENI. CDR3 coding DNA: TGCGCCAGCTCACCAGCGGCGCAAGAAAAACTGTTTTTT. Encoded protein: CASSPAAQEKLFF. Supplemented by reference TRBV18 and TRBJ1-4, the full variable domain reads NAGVMQNPRHLVRRRGQEARLRCSPMKGHSHVYWYRQLPEEGLKFMVYLQKENIIDESGMPKERFSAEFPKEGPSILRIQQVVRGDSAAYFCASSPAAQEKLFFGSGTQLSVL.

A few counts support this clonotype. The CDR3 DNA is TGTGCCAGCAGCTTACTGGCGCGGGACAGGGGCAACTACGAGCAGTACTTC. It yields the protein CASSLLARDRGNYEQYF. V and J are TRBV7-2 and TRBJ2-7, with 10 bases lining up with TRBD1. Germline loops: CDR1 SGHTA, CDR2 FQGNSA. J gave up 3 bases and V 2 bases, and 10 bases lay outside the gene matches. The CDR3 sequence is 17 residues long.

This chain uses TRBV20-1 with TRBJ2-2; D unclear. The germline V gene encodes CDR1 DFQATT and CDR2 SNEGSKA (reference sequence). The germline V and J ends were trimmed by 0 bases and 1 base, with 12 bases remaining between them. CDR3 size: 16 residues. CDR3 protein: CSARDPDPKNTGELFF. CDR3 coding DNA: TGCAGTGCTAGAGATCCCGATCCGAAGAACACCGGGGAGCTGTTTTTT.

There are a few counts of this clonotype. The V gene is TRBV12-3 or TRBV12-4, the J gene TRBJ2-2, with D tentatively TRBD1 (6 bases). Trimming cost V 2 bases and J 0 bases, with 7 bases left between them. This CDR3 contains 15 residues. This chain's CDR3 is CASSLNRANTGELFF. The DNA of the CDR3 is TGTGCCAGCAGTTTAAACAGGGCGAACACCGGGGAGCTGTTTTTT.

The table lists this clonotype with many counts. The gene calls are TRBV29-1 and TRBJ2-5; D is unresolved. Germline CDR1 reads SQVTM; CDR2 reads ANQGSEA. V dropped 5 bases and J dropped 0 bases, with 10 bases sitting between them. This CDR3 comprises 13 residues. The CDR3 spells CSVLRQNQETQYF. Here the CDR3 DNA reads TGCAGCGTTCTACGTCAAAACCAAGAGACCCAGTACTTC.

This clonotype was recorded many times. V gene TRBV5-1 combines with J gene TRBJ2-5; D gene uncertain. V lost 2 bases, J lost 3 bases, and 11 bases lay in between. Germline V CDR1 and CDR2: SGHRS, YFSETQ. The CDR3 consists of 14 residues. As DNA, the CDR3 is TGCGCCAGCAGCTTCAAGGGTGGAGAAGAGACCCAGTACTTC. Translation: CASSFKGGEETQYF.

There are a few counts of this clonotype. The gene calls are TRBV6-1 and TRBJ2-2; D remains unclear. The germline V gene encodes CDR1 MNHNS and CDR2 SASEGT. Trimming removed 5 bases from V and 1 base from J, with 11 bases in between. The CDR3 covers 15 residues. The CDR3 DNA reads as TGTGCCAGCAGTCCCTGGTCCAGGAACACCGGGGAGCTGTTTTTT. Its translation: CASSPWSRNTGELFF.

The chain recombines TRBV9 with TRBJ1-4; D may be TRBD1 (5 bases). There are 15 residues in the CDR3. V was cut by 0 bases and J by 2 bases, with 8 bases left in between. CDR1 SGDLS and CDR2 YYNGEE come from the germline V gene. In DNA, the CDR3 is TGTGCCAGCAGCGTAGCAGGGTTGACTAATGAAAAACTGTTTTTT. Translated, it gives CASSVAGLTNEKLFF.

The rearrangement joins TRBV28 to TRBJ2-5; 7 nucleotides agree with TRBD1. This CDR3 comprises 13 residues. Germline V gene data show CDR1 as MDHEN and CDR2 as SYDVKM. Trimming at V came to 7 bases and at J to 2 bases, leaving 4 bases not matched to a gene. As DNA, the CDR3 is TGTGCCAGCATTAGGGGGCCACAAGAGACCCAGTACTTC. It codes for CASIRGPQETQYF.

This clonotype turned up a few times. The rearrangement uses TRBV20-1 and TRBJ2-1; no reliable D call. Between the trimmed V and J ends, which lost 3 bases and 7 bases, there was a span of 7 bases. This CDR3 is built from 11 residues. Germline V gene data show CDR1 as DFQATT and CDR2 as SNEGSKA (reference sequence). The CDR3 is CSASRQNEQFF. Here the CDR3 DNA reads TGCAGTGCTAGTCGGCAAAATGAGCAGTTCTTC.

This chain links TRBV4-1 with TRBJ2-5; D remains unclear. V gave up 1 base and J gave up 2 bases, with 8 bases separating them. Germline-derived CDR1 and CDR2 are MGHRA and YSYEKL. There are 14 residues in the CDR3. The CDR3 DNA reads TGCGCCAGCAGCCAAGTAAGTCAGCAAGAGACCCAGTACTTC. Translation: CASSQVSQQETQYF.

The rearrangement links TRBV9 to TRBJ1-6, with TRBD1 matching 7 bases. The CDR3 length is 15 residues. Germline lookup yields CDR1 SGDLS and CDR2 YYNGEE. The V segment lost 1 base and the J segment 5 bases; nucleotides outside the gene matches: 3. CDR3 bases: TGTGCCAGCAGCGTACCCGGGACAGATAATTCACCCCTCCACTTT. It is translated as CASSVPGTDNSPLHF.